The clone carrying this TCR beta chain appeared a few times. V was clipped by 0 bases and J by 5 bases; unmatched bases: 4. CDR1 SGHRS and CDR2 YFSETQ come from the germline V gene. This CDR3 has 15 residues. The sample belongs to a study of response to subunit inactivated influenza vaccine. One entry per CDR3 protein results from TCRdb running MiXCR on the RT-PCR reads. The table lists about 500,000 distinct CDR3 sequences, 15% to 20% of them singletons, with roughly 3.1% in the top ten. The genes are TRBV5-1 and TRBJ2-2; 7 bases are a match to TRBD1. Sample: CD4+ T cells sorted from PBMCs, taken about 24 months after vaccination. This clonotype was obtained from a man aged 50-75 years who received an inactivated influenza vaccine. The CDR3 coding sequence is TGCGCCAGCAGCTTGGCGACAGGGCGAACCGGGGAGCTGTTTTTT. Translation gives CASSLATGRTGELFF.